This T cell receptor (beta chain) is drawn from a study of PD-1 blockade in classical Hodgkin lymphoma. The CDR3 totals 15 residues. The V gene end was trimmed by 5 bases and the J gene end by 2 bases; junction bases not matched to a gene: 5. Germline V CDR1 and CDR2: MNHEY, SMNVEV (reference sequence). The data were produced by immunoSEQ multiplex PCR, yet TCRdb's version contains in-frame clones alone and is incomplete. In the table there are 15,000 to 20,000 clones, almost 85% of which are singletons. Time point defined: newly diagnosed, previously untreated cHL patient sample. What served as comparison were PBMCs in newly diagnosed, untreated classical Hodgkin lymphoma. This clone was detected only a few times. Its cognate antigen is unknown. General study points: The authors have not defined what causes the repertoire differences, possibly disease activity or prior therapy. The study reported lower baseline TCR diversity in newly diagnosed patients than in healthy donors.

The chain recombines TRBV27 with TRBJ2-7; 11 positions agree with TRBD1. The sequenced material came from peripheral blood mononuclear cells (PBMCs). The clonotype comes from a human donor with classical Hodgkin lymphoma. The CDR3 DNA reads TGTGCCAGCAGTAAACCGGGACAGGGGGCCTACGAGCAGTACTTC. Amino acids: CASSKPGQGAYEQYF.